The sequence of this TCR beta chain was determined in a study of control samples from healthy donors and cancer patients. Assay: immunoSEQ multiplex PCR; the TCRdb copy retains only in-frame clones and omits some. The table has over 100,000 clones, over 80% seen once. The CDR3 contains 14 residues. The chain carries TRBV21-1 and TRBJ1-2. TRBV21-1 is a recognized pseudogene. Sequencing was done on a sample of blood. This sequence originates from a woman aged 50 to 60 in good health. The CDR3 DNA sequence: TGTGCCAGCAGCAAAGTCGGCGGTCAGGATGGCTACACCTTC. It encodes CASSKVGGQDGYTF.